The clone carrying this TCR beta chain has a handful of counts. The data derive from a study of patients and donors after allogeneic stem cell transplantation. MiXCR, run by TCRdb on the RT-PCR reads, gives a single entry per CDR3 protein. The repertoire holds roughly 880,000 distinct CDR3 sequences, with roughly 18% as singletons. V was trimmed by 8 bases and J by 0 bases, leaving 15 bases between them. This CDR3 is 15 amino acids long. This TCR came from a human donor who was either an allogeneic HSCT recipient or a stem cell or donor lymphocyte infusion donor (not recorded which). It is not recorded whose cells these are; they may come from a transplant donor. This chain joins TRBV12-3 or TRBV12-4 and TRBJ2-3; TRBD1 is a possible D gene (6 bases). The material sequenced was blood, either unsorted or a sorted T cell fraction (not recorded which). CDR3 sequence (DNA): TGTGCCAGCCCACCCGACAGGACTAGCACAGATACGCAGTATTTT. Protein product: CASPPDRTSTDTQYF.